A selection of T cell receptor beta chains follows, all from one sample in a study of OX40 agonist ivuxolimab in advanced cancers. Some clones are missing from TCRdb's copy, which holds only in-frame ones; the method was immunoSEQ multiplex PCR. The sample lists roughly 86,000 clones, more than 90% seen once, with 0.55% to 0.7% in the top ten. The sequenced sample was CD4+ or CD8+ T cells sorted from blood, obtained in a trial of the OX40 agonist ivuxolimab. These receptors originate from an adult with an advanced solid tumor such as melanoma, head and neck, liver or kidney cancer. Both conserved end residues are part of each CDR3. Each record gives: V gene, clone size, J gene, D gene, CDR3 DNA, CDR3 protein. A D gene is named only where the DNA matches it firmly. Expanded clones get a size class; other rows say once, few or many, or leave the size out.

>TRBV28|-|TRBJ1-4|-
TGTGCCAGCTCCACGGGATCAACTAATGAAAAACTGTTTTTT
CASSTGSTNEKLFF
>TRBV7-2|-|TRBJ2-3|-
TGTGCCAGCAGCTCGGGACCGCCAACAGATACGCAGTATTTT
CASSSGPPTDTQYF
>TRBV2|-|TRBJ2-7|TRBD1
TGTGCCAGCAGGATACAGGGGGTAGACGGCGAGCAGTACTTC
CASRIQGVDGEQYF
>TRBV7-2|-|TRBJ1-4|-
TGTGCCAGCAGCTTAGGGGGTATGGACAGTAATGAAAAACTGTTTTTT
CASSLGGMDSNEKLFF
>TRBV7-9|-|TRBJ2-1|TRBD2
TGTGCCAGCAGCCCCATTGGTGCTAGCGGGTTGTACAATGAGCAGTTCTTC
CASSPIGASGLYNEQFF
>TRBV5-6|-|TRBJ2-6|-
TGTGCCAGCAGCTTAGCTGGGGCCAACGTCCTGACTTTC
CASSLAGANVLTF
>TRBV6-6|-|TRBJ1-5|-
TGTGCCAGCAGTTACTTTAATCAGCCCCAGCATTTT
CASSYFNQPQHF
>TRBV7-8|-|TRBJ2-1|-
TGTGCCAGCAGCCTAGAACCCGCGGGGGCGGGATACAATGAGCAGTTCTTC
CASSLEPAGAGYNEQFF
>TRBV28|-|TRBJ1-6|-
TGTGCCAGCAGTCGACAAGATAATTCACCCCTCCACTTT
CASSRQDNSPLHF
>TRBV27|-|TRBJ1-4|-
TGTGCCAGCAGTTCCCTGAGGGTCCTAGATGAAAAACTGTTTTTT
CASSSLRVLDEKLFF
>TRBV7-3|-|TRBJ2-2|TRBD2
TGTGCCAGCGGGCTAGCGGCGAACACCGGGGAGCTGTTTTTT
CASGLAANTGELFF
>TRBV5-1|-|TRBJ2-5|-
TGCGCCAGCAGCTTTGACCCACAAGAGACCCAGTACTTC
CASSFDPQETQYF
>TRBV6-6|-|TRBJ1-3|-
TGTGCCAGCAGGCCCGACAGCTATTCTGGAAACACCATATATTTT
CASRPDSYSGNTIYF
>TRBV14|once|TRBJ1-1|TRBD1
TGTGCCAGCAGCTATACAGGGGCTATGAACACTGAAGCTTTCTTT
CASSYTGAMNTEAFF
>TRBV5-1|-|TRBJ2-7|-
TGCGCCAGCAGCTTGGGACCCGACTACGAGCAGTACTTC
CASSLGPDYEQYF
>TRBV2|-|TRBJ2-3|TRBD2
TGTGCCAGCAGTCGAATAGCGGGAGGGGGTAGCACAGATACGCAGTATTTT
CASSRIAGGGSTDTQYF
>TRBV7-8|-|TRBJ2-1|TRBD2
TGTGCCAGCAGCCCTCGACCAGCGGGAGAATCCGATGAGCAGTTCTTC
CASSPRPAGESDEQFF
>TRBV18|-|TRBJ1-1|-
TGTGCCAGCTCACTTGATCTGAACACTGAAGCTTTCTTT
CASSLDLNTEAFF
>TRBV30|-|TRBJ2-1|TRBD1
TGTGCCTGGGCGGACAGGGTCCCCTACAATGAGCAGTTCTTC
CAWADRVPYNEQFF
>TRBV9|-|TRBJ2-3|TRBD2
TGTGCCAGCAGCGAAAGTAAGAGTAGCGGGGGCACAGATACGCAGTATTTT
CASSESKSSGGTDTQYF
>TRBV9|-|TRBJ2-7|-
TGTGCCAGCAGCCAACAAGGTACCTACGAGCAGTACTTC
CASSQQGTYEQYF
>TRBV7-2|-|TRBJ1-1|-
TGTGCCAGCGGGTGGCAGGGGTACACTGAAGCTTTCTTT
CASGWQGYTEAFF
>TRBV28|-|TRBJ2-7|-
TGTGCCACGACGTACCAGGGTATGGGAACCTACGAGCAGTACTTC
CATTYQGMGTYEQYF
>TRBV2|-|TRBJ1-1|-
TGTGCCACCACGGGCCCTCCGGGCACTGAAGCTTTCTTT
CATTGPPGTEAFF
>TRBV28|-|TRBJ1-1|-
TGTGCCAGCACCCGGGGGTCCGAGGGGAACACTGAAGCTTTCTTT
CASTRGSEGNTEAFF
>TRBV7-2|once|TRBJ1-2|TRBD1
TGTGCCAGCAGCTCTCGACAGGGGTGGCTCAAGGAGAATCATGGCTACACCTTC
CASSSRQGWLKENHGYTF
>TRBV5-1|-|TRBJ2-1|TRBD2
TGCGCCAGCAGCTTGGGTGGCGCGGGAGTCAATGAGCAGTTCTTC
CASSLGGAGVNEQFF
>TRBV6-6|-|TRBJ1-2|-
TGTGCCAGCAGTCCCGTCGGGGGTAACTATGGCTACACCTTC
CASSPVGGNYGYTF
>TRBV18|-|TRBJ2-3|TRBD1
TGTGCCAGCTCACCCGAGAGGACAGGGCGAGCGGATACGCAGTATTTT
CASSPERTGRADTQYF
>TRBV27|-|TRBJ2-7|TRBD2
TGTGCCAGCAGTTTGCGGGAGGGGAACGAGCAGTACTTC
CASSLREGNEQYF
>TRBV6-1|-|TRBJ1-3|-
TGTGCCAGCAGTGAATTTTCTGGAAACACCATATATTTT
CASSEFSGNTIYF
>TRBV13|-|TRBJ2-7|TRBD1
TGTGCCAGCAGCTTCCGACGACAGGGTACAGCCGAGCAGTACTTC
CASSFRRQGTAEQYF
>TRBV29-1|-|TRBJ2-7|TRBD1
TGCAGCGTCGGACAGGAAATCGGGCAGTACTTC
CSVGQEIGQYF
>TRBV5-6|once|TRBJ2-3|TRBD1
TGTGCCAGCAGCTTGGCTTGGGGGACAGGGTACGCAGATACGCAGTATTTT
CASSLAWGTGYADTQYF
>TRBV7-9|-|TRBJ2-3|TRBD2
TGTGCCAGCACCCGGAGGACTAGCTACCCAGATACGCAGTATTTT
CASTRRTSYPDTQYF
>TRBV30|-|TRBJ2-3|-
TGTGCCTGGAGTGGTTTCACAGATACGCAGTATTTT
CAWSGFTDTQYF
>TRBV2|-|TRBJ2-5|TRBD2
TGTGCCAGCAGTGAAGTTTTAGGTCTAGCGGGAGCTGAGACCCAGTACTTC
CASSEVLGLAGAETQYF
>TRBV7-2|-|TRBJ1-1|-
TGTGCCAGCAGCTTAGCATCGGGGGTTGAAGCTTTCTTT
CASSLASGVEAFF
>TRBV30|-|TRBJ2-7|TRBD2
TGTGCCCCCTTGGAGACCGTTCCCCTGACTAGCGGGAGGGCCTGTTACGAGCAGTACTTC
CAPLETVPLTSGRACYEQYF
>TRBV10-3|-|TRBJ2-3|-
TGTGCCATCAGTGAGTCGCTTAGCACAGATACGCAGTATTTT
CAISESLSTDTQYF
>TRBV4-2|-|TRBJ1-1|-
TGTGCCAGCAGCCAGTCCCAGGGCTCGAACACTGAAGCTTTCTTT
CASSQSQGSNTEAFF
>TRBV28|-|TRBJ1-5|-
TGTGCCAGCAGTTACAGTGTCAATCAGCCCCAGCATTTT
CASSYSVNQPQHF
>TRBV7-8|-|TRBJ2-3|-
TGTGCCAGCAGCTTAGCGGGTAGGCGGGACCTCTTCACAGATACGCAGTATTTT
CASSLAGRRDLFTDTQYF
>TRBV15|-|TRBJ2-3|-
TGTGCCACCAGCAGAGATGTCTACCGGCAGTATTTT
CATSRDVYRQYF
>TRBV5-1|-|TRBJ2-1|-
TGCGCCAGCAGCTTGGGCAGGAATAATGAGCAGTTCTTC
CASSLGRNNEQFF
>TRBV6-5|-|TRBJ2-7|-
TGTGCCAGCAGCGAGACAGTTTCCTACGAGCAGTACTTC
CASSETVSYEQYF
>TRBV4-3|once|TRBJ2-7|TRBD2
TGCGCCAGCAGCCAAGATACGGGAGGCCTCGAGCAGTACTTC
CASSQDTGGLEQYF
>TRBV18|once|TRBJ1-5|TRBD1
TGTGCCAGCTCACCTACAGGGGGCAAAGGGGGTGGGACCAGGAGTCCCCAGCATTTT
CASSPTGGKGGGTRSPQHF
>TRBV12-5|-|TRBJ2-3|-
TGTGCTAGTGCCACGACAGATACGCAGTATTTT
CASATTDTQYF
>TRBV5-5|-|TRBJ2-1|-
TGTGCCAGCAGCTTGGAGGGGGAGAACTCCTACAATGAGCAGTTCTTC
CASSLEGENSYNEQFF
>TRBV2|-|TRBJ2-7|-
TGTGCCAGCAAACTTTTACGGTACGAGCAGTACTTC
CASKLLRYEQYF